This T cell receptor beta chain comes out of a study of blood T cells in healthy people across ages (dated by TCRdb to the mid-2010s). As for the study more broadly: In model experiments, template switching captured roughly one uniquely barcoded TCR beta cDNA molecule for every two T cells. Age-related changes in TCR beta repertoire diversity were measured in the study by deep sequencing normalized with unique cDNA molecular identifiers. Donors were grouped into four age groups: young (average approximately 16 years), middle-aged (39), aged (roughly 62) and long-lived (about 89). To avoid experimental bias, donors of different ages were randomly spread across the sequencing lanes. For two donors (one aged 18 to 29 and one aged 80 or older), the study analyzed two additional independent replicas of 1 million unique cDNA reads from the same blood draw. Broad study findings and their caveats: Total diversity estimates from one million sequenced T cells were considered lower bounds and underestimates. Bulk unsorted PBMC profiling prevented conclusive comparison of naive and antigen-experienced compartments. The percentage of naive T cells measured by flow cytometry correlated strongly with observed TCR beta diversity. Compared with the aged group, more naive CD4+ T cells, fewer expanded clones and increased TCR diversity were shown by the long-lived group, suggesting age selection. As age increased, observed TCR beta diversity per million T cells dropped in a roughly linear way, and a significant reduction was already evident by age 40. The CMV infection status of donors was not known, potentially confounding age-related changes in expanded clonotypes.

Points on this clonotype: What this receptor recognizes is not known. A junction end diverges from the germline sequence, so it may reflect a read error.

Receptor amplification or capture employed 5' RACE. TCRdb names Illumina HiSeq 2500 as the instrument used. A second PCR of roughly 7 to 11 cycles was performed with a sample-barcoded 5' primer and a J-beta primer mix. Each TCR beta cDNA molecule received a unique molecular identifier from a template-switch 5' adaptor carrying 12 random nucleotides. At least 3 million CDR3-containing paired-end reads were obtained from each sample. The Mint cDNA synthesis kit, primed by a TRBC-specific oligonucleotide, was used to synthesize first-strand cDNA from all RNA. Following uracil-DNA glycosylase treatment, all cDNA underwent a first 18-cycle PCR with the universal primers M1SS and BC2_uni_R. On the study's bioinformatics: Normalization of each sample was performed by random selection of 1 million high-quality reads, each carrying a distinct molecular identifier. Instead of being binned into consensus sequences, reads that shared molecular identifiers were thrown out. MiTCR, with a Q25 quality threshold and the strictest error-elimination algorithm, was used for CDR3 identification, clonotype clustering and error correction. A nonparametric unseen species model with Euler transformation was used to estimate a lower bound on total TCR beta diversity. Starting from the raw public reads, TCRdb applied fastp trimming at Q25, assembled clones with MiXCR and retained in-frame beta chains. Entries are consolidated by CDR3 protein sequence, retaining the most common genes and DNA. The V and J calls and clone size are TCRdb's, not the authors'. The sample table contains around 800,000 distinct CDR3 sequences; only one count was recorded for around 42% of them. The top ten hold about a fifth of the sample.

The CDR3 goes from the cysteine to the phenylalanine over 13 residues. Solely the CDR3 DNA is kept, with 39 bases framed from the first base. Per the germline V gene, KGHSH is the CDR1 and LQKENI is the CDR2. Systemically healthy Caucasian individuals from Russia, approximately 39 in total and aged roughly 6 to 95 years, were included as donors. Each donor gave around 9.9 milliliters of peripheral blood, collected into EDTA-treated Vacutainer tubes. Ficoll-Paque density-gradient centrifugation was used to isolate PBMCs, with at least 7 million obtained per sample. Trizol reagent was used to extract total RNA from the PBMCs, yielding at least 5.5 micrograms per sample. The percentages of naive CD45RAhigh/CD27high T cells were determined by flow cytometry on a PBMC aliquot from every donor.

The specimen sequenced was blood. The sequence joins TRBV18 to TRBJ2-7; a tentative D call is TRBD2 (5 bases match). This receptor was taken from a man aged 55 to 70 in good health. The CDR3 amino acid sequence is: CASLPIGNYEQYF. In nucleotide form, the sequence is TGTGCCAGCTTACCAATCGGGAACTACGAGCAGTACTTC.